These 8 T cell receptor beta chains share one sample of origin, sequenced in a study of OX40 agonist ivuxolimab in advanced cancers. Repertoires were generated with immunoSEQ multiplex PCR, while TCRdb's copy carries only in-frame clones and drops some. The data hold roughly 74,000 clones, with 84% observed a single time. This specimen was CD4+ or CD8+ T cells sorted from blood, taken in a trial of the OX40 agonist ivuxolimab. These TCRs come from an adult with an advanced solid tumor such as melanoma, head and neck, liver or kidney cancer.

This clone is medium-sized within its sample. This chain uses TRBV9 with TRBJ2-2; the D gene is possibly TRBD1 (5 bases). The germline gives CDR1 SGDLS, CDR2 YYNGEE. V was clipped by 0 bases and J by 6 bases, with 12 bases between them. The CDR3 runs 15 residues. The CDR3 is CASSVGLTGAGELFF. The CDR3 region has the DNA TGTGCCAGCAGCGTAGGGTTAACAGGTGCCGGGGAGCTGTTTTTT. Variable domain in full (rest from reference TRBV9 and TRBJ2-2): DSGVTQTPKHLITATGQRVTLRCSPRSGDLSVYWYQQSLDQGLQFLIQYYNGEERAKGNILERFSAQQFPDLHSELNLSSLELGDSALYFCASSVGLTGAGELFFGEGSRLTVL.

The chain carries TRBV5-1 and TRBJ2-1; TRBD1 might be the D (6 bases). The V and J ends lost 1 base and 15 bases respectively, with 20 bases between them. Germline V gives CDR1 SGHRS, CDR2 YFSETQ. This CDR3 is built from 14 residues. The CDR3 reads CASSLRQAGAPPFF. Here the CDR3 DNA reads TGCGCCAGCAGCTTGCGACAGGCCGGGGCCCCGCCGTTCTTC.

This chain uses TRBV11-3 with TRBJ1-1, with D unresolved. Trimming stripped 2 bases from V and 1 base from J, with 5 bases between. The CDR3 spans 13 residues. Germline V gene sequence: CDR1 SGHNT, CDR2 YENEEA. DNA for the CDR3: TGTGCCAGCAGCTTAACTCAGAACACTGAAGCTTTCTTT. Amino acids: CASSLTQNTEAFF.

This clone has just a few counts. This rearrangement joins TRBV28 to TRBJ2-5; no reliable D call. Germline lookup yields CDR1 MDHEN and CDR2 SYDVKM. The CDR3 is 11 amino acids. V was cut by 6 bases and J by 5 bases, with 7 bases left in between. CDR3: CASRSFETQYF. The CDR3 DNA is TGTGCCAGCAGGAGTTTTGAGACCCAGTACTTC. Filled out from reference TRBV28 and TRBJ2-5, the complete variable domain reads DVKVTQSSRYLVKRTGEKVFLECVQDMDHENMFWYRQDPGLGLRLIYFSYDVKMKEKGDIPEGYSVSREKKERFSLILESASTNQTSMYLCASRSFETQYFGPGTRLLVL.

The chain employs TRBV28 and TRBJ2-3; 13 bases are a match to TRBD2. The CDR3 covers 15 residues. V lost 6 bases to trimming and J lost 5 bases; unmatched junction nucleotides: 5. Germline CDR1 MDHEN, CDR2 SYDVKM. CDR3 DNA: TGTGCCAGCAGCCGCCGGACTAGCGGGAGAGATACGCAGTATTTT. Residues: CASSRRTSGRDTQYF.

The V and J genes are TRBV5-1 and TRBJ2-1; 10 nucleotides agree with TRBD1. CDR3 length: 15 amino acids. The J segment lost 7 bases and the V segment lost 4 bases, leaving 8 bases of the junction unmatched. Germline V gene lookup returns CDR1 SGHRS and CDR2 YFSETQ. The CDR3 spells CASSPGTGVRNEQFF. Written as DNA, the CDR3 is TGCGCCAGCAGCCCCGGGACAGGGGTACGGAATGAGCAGTTCTTC.

The chain uses TRBV5-1 and TRBJ1-1; 12 nucleotides align to TRBD1. The length of the CDR3 is 15 residues. Germline assignment: CDR1 SGHRS and CDR2 YFSETQ. After removal of 4 bases from V and 5 bases from J, the junction contained 6 bases not matched to a gene. The CDR3 DNA reads as TGCGCCAGCAGCCCGGGACAGGGGGCTTGGACTGAAGCTTTCTTT. This codes for CASSPGQGAWTEAFF. Looking up the rest from reference TRBV5-1 and TRBJ1-1 gives the full variable domain: KAGVTQTPRYLIKTRGQQVTLSCSPISGHRSVSWYQQTPGQGLQFLFEYFSETQRNKGNFPGRFSGRQFSNSRSEMNVSTLELGDSALYLCASSPGQGAWTEAFFGQGTRLTVV.

V is TRBV7-3 and J is TRBJ2-3, with 8 bases matching TRBD1. J lost 2 bases, V lost 5 bases, and 6 bases had no gene match. CDR3 length: 15 amino acids. Germline lookup yields CDR1 SGHTA and CDR2 FQGTGA. As DNA, the CDR3 is TGTGCCAGCAGCAGACAGGGGTTGCCCACAGATACGCAGTATTTT. This codes for CASSRQGLPTDTQYF.